This T cell receptor (beta chain) came from a study of liver allograft versus peripheral blood T cells. Study details: Intrahepatic T cell receptor repertoires from transplanted livers were compared against repertoires in recipients' peripheral blood.

Germline assignment: CDR1 DFQATT and CDR2 SNEGSKA (reference sequence). Trimming stripped 6 bases from V and 4 bases from J, with 9 bases between. CDR3 length: 11 residues. TCRdb fed the reads into MiXCR, producing one record per CDR3 protein. The sample shows 8,500 to 14,000 distinct CDR3 sequences, 23% of them seen only once. About this clonotype: Its antigen is as yet unknown.

Study-wide points: Reported data describe T cell receptor repertoires within liver allografts as differing from those in peripheral blood.

V gene TRBV20-1 combines with J gene TRBJ1-2; no firm D call. The origin of this receptor is a human patient who had a liver transplant. The T cells may come from the graft donor. The CDR3 reads CSATLGYGYTF. The CDR3 coding sequence is TGCAGTGCGACTCTAGGCTATGGCTACACCTTC.